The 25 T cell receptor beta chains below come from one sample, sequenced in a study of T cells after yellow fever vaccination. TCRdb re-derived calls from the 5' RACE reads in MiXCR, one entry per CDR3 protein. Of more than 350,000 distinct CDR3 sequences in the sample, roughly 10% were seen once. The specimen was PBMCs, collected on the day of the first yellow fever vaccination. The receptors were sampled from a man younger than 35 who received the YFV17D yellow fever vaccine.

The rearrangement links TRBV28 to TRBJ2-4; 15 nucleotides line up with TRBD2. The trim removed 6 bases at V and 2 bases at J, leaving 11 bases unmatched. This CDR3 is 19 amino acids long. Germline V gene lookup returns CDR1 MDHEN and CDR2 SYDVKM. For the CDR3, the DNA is TGTGCCAGCAGGCCCAAAGGACTAGCGGGGGGGCCAACCAAAAACATTCAGTACTTC. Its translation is CASRPKGLAGGPTKNIQYF.

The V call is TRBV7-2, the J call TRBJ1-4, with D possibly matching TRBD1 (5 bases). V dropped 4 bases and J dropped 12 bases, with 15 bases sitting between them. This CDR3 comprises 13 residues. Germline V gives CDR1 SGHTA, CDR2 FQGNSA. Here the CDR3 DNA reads TGTGCCAGCAGCTCCAGTATAGCGGGGGAACTGTTTTTT. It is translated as CASSSSIAGELFF.

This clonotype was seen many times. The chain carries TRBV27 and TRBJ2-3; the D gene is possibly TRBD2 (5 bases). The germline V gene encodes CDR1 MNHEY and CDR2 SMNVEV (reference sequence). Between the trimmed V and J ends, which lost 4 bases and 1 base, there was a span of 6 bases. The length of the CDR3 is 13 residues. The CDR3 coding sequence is TGTGCCAGCAGTTACGGGGGCACAGATACGCAGTATTTT. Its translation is CASSYGGTDTQYF.

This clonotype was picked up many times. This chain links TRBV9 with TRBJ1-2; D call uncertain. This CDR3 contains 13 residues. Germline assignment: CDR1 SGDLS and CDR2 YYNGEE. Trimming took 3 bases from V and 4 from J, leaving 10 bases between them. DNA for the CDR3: TGTGCCAGCAGCGGTTCGACGCCCTATGGCTACACCTTC. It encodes CASSGSTPYGYTF.

The CDR3 protein is CASSVGQLQETQYF. The DNA of the CDR3 is TGTGCCAGCAGCGTGGGACAGCTACAAGAGACCCAGTACTTC. The V gene is TRBV7-2, the J gene TRBJ2-5; 7 bases are a match to TRBD1. The V gene's germline CDR1 is SGHTA and CDR2 FQGNSA. The CDR3 has 14 amino acids. J was trimmed by 2 bases and V by 5 bases; bases with no gene match: 5.

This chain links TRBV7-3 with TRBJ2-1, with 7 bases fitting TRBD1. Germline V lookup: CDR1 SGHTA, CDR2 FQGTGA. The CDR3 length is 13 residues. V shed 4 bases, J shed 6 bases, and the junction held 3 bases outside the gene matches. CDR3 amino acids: CASSSGTVNEQFF. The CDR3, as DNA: TGTGCCAGCAGCTCCGGGACAGTCAATGAGCAGTTCTTC.

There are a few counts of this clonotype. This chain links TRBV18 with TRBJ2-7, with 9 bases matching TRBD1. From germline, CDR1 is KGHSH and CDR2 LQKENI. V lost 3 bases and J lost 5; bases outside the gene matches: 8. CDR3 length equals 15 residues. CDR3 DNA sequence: TGTGCCAGCTCACCTAGGACAGGGGAGTTCCACGAGCAGTACTTC. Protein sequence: CASSPRTGEFHEQYF.

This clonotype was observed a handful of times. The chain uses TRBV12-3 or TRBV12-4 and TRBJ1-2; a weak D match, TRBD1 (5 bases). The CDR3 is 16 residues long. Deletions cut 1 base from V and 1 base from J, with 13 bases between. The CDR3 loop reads CASSLGLRGLNYGYTF. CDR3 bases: TGTGCCAGCAGTTTAGGCCTGCGGGGCCTTAACTATGGCTACACCTTC.

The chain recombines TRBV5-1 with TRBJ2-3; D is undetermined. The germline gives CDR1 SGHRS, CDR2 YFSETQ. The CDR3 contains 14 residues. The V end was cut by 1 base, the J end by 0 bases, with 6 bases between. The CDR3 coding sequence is TGCGCCAGCAGCTTGCAATCTAGCACAGATACGCAGTATTTT. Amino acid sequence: CASSLQSSTDTQYF.

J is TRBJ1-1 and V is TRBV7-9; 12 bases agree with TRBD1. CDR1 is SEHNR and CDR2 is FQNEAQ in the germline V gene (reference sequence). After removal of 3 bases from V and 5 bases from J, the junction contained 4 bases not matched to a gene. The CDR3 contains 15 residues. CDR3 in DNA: TGTGCCAGCAGCTTTTGGGACAGGGGGCATACTGAAGCTTTCTTT. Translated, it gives CASSFWDRGHTEAFF.

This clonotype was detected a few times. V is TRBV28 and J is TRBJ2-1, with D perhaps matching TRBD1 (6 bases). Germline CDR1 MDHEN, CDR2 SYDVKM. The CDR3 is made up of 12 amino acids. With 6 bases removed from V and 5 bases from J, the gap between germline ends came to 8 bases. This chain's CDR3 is CASRDRHNEQFF. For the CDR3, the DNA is TGTGCCAGCAGGGACAGACACAATGAGCAGTTCTTC.

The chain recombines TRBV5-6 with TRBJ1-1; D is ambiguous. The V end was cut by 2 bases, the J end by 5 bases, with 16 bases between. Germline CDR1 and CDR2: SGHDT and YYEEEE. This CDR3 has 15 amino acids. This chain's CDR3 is CASSFGGNRETEAFF. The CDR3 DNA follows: TGTGCCAGCAGCTTCGGAGGGAACCGGGAAACTGAAGCTTTCTTT.

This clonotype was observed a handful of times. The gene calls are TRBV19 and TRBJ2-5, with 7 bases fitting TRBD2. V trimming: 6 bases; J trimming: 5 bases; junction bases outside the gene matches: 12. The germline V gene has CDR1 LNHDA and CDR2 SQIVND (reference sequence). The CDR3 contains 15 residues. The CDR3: CASRRRGIGMETQYF. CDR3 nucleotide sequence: TGTGCCAGTAGGAGGCGGGGGATCGGGATGGAGACCCAGTACTTC.

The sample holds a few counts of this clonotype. CDR3 amino acids: CASSLVFRVPQPQHF. In DNA form, the CDR3 reads TGCGCCAGCAGCTTGGTTTTTAGGGTCCCTCAGCCCCAGCATTTT. This sequence joins TRBV5-1 and TRBJ1-5; no definite D call. The CDR3 consists of 15 residues. Trimming removed 0 bases at V and 6 bases at J, with 13 bases between. Germline V gives CDR1 SGHRS, CDR2 YFSETQ.

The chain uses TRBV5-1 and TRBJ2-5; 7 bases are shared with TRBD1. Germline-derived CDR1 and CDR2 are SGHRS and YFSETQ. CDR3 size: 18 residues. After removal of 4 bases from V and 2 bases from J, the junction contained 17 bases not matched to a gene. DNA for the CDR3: TGCGCCAGCAGCCCGGACATGACAGGGAGACGCCAACAAGAGACCCAGTACTTC. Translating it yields CASSPDMTGRRQQETQYF.

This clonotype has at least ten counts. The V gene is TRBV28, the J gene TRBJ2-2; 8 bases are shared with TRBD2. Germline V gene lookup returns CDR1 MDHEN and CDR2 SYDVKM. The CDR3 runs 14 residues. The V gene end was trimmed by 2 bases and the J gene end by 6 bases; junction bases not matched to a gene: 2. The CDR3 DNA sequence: TGTGCCAGCAGTTTAGGAGCGGGAGCCGGGGAGCTGTTTTTT. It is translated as CASSLGAGAGELFF.

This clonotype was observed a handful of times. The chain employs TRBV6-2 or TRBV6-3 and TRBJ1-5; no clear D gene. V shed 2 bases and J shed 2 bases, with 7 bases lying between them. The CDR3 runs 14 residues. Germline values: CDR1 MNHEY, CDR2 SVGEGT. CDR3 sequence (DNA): TGTGCCAGCAGTTACGGGATAGGCAATCAGCCCCAGCATTTT. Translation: CASSYGIGNQPQHF.

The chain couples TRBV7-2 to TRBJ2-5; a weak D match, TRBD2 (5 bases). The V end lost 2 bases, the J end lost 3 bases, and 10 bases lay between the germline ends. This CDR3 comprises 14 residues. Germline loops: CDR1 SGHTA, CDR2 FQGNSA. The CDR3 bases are TGTGCCAGCAGCTTAATGAGGGCGGAAGAGACCCAGTACTTC. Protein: CASSLMRAEETQYF.

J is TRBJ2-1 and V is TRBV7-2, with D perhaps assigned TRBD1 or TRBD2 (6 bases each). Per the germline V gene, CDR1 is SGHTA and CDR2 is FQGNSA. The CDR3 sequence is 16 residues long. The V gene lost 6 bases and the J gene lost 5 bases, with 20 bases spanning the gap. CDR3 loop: CASRRGNRDTNNEQFF. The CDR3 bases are TGTGCCAGCAGACGGGGGAACAGGGACACCAACAATGAGCAGTTCTTC.

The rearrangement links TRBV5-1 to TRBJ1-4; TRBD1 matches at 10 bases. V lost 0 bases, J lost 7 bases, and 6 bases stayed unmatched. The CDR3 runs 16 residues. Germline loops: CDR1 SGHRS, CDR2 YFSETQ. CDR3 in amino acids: CASSLEGTGDGEKLFF. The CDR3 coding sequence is TGCGCCAGCAGCTTGGAGGGGACAGGGGATGGTGAAAAACTGTTTTTT.

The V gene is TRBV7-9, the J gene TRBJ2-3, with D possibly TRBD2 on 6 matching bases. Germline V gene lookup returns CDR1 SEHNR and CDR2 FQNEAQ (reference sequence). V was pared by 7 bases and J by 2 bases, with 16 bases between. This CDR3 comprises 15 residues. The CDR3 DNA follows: TGTGCCAGCAACCCCCCCCGGGGGAACACAGATACGCAGTATTTT. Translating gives CASNPPRGNTDTQYF. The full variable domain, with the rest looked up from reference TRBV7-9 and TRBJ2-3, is DTGVSQNPRHKITKRGQNVTFRCDPISEHNRLYWYRQTLGQGPEFLTYFQNEAQLEKSRLLSDRFSAERPKGSFSTLEIQRTEQGDSAMYLCASNPPRGNTDTQYFGPGTRLTVL.

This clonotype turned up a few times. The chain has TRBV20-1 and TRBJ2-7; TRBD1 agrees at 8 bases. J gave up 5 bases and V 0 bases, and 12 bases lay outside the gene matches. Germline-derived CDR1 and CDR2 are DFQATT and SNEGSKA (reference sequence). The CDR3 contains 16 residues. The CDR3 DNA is TGCAGTGCTAGAGACTCAGGGGGCACACTGCTAGACGAGCAGTACTTC. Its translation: CSARDSGGTLLDEQYF.

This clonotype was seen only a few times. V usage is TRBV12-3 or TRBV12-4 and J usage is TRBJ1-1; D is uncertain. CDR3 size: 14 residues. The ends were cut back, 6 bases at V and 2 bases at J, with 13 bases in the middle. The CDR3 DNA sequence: TGTGCCAGCAGGACCTCATCAGCCAACACTGAAGCTTTCTTT. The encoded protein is CASRTSSANTEAFF.

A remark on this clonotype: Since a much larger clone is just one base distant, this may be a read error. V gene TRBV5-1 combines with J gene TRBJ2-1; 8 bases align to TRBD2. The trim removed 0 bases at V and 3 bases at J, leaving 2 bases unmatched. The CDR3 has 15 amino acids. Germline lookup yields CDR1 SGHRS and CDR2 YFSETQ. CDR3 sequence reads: CASSLGLANYNEQFF. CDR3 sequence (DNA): TGCGCCAGCAGCTTGGGACTAGCGAACTACAATGAGCAGTTCTTC.

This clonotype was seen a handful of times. The CDR3 loop reads CASQKGGKRYSYNEQFF. CDR3 nucleotide sequence: TGTGCCAGCCAGAAGGGGGGAAAGCGATACTCCTACAATGAGCAGTTCTTC. The chain links TRBV7-9 to TRBJ2-1; D tentatively fits TRBD1 or TRBD2 (6 bases each). The V end lost 8 bases, the J end lost 0 bases, and 20 bases lay between the germline ends. Germline values: CDR1 SEHNR, CDR2 FQNEAQ (reference sequence). The CDR3 is made up of 17 amino acids.